This TCR beta chain was observed in a study of shared clonotypes between healthy human individuals. In its sample, this clone was seen many times. Antigen: not known. The repertoire was sequenced with immunoSEQ multiplex PCR; TCRdb's copy has only in-frame clones and lacks some. The sample carries 850,000 to 1,100,000 clones, approximately 75% recorded once. Findings and limits, study-wide: Against clonotypes common to all four donors, non-shared ones had lower generation probabilities. Naive CD4 clonotype sharing across four donors was about 5.3%.

Germline loops: CDR1 SGDLS, CDR2 YYNGEE. V lost 4 bases and J lost 9; bases outside the gene matches: 6. This CDR3 has 13 amino acids. The V and J genes are TRBV9 and TRBJ2-4, with TRBD1 identical over 8 bases. The source material was memory CD4+ T cells from PBMCs. Described subset: CD45RA-negative fraction. The TCR comes from a man aged 18 to 29 in good health. Some clones in this sample may be carry-over from other donors' samples. CDR3 sequence reads: CASSPRQGIIQYF. CDR3 sequence (DNA): TGTGCCAGCAGCCCTCGACAGGGGATCATTCAGTACTTC.